This T cell receptor beta chain was identified in a study of T-cell reconstitution after alpha-beta-depleted transplantation in children. On this clonotype itself: The antigen remains undetermined.

Study-level results: From surviving recipient T cells and thymic progenitors came the high day-60 TCRbeta diversity observed in some patients. When one year had passed after transplant, most T-cell counts and diversity came from newly produced T cells. Roughly two months post-transplant, alpha-beta T cells reportedly originated from several hundred graft clones that had expanded.

The authors prepared the TCRbeta library with unique molecular identifiers. TCRdb ran MiXCR on the PCR reads and lists one entry per CDR3 protein. The data contain 700,000 to 950,000 distinct CDR3 sequences, under 20% of them singletons. This receptor was taken from a male patient younger than 18 who had a stem cell transplant for acute lymphoblastic leukemia, so the T cells may come from the graft donor. The sequences come from PBMCs, mostly from graft donor cells, collected 360 days after TCRalphabeta/CD19-depleted stem cell transplant.

Written as DNA, the CDR3 is TGTGCCAGCCATGCACAGGTCAAAGAAGCTTTCTTT. Residues: CASHAQVKEAFF. The gene calls are TRBV18 and TRBJ1-1, with a weak D call TRBD1 (5 bases). V lost 8 bases, J lost 8 bases, and 15 bases lay in between. In germline, CDR1 is KGHSH, CDR2 LQKENI. CDR3 length: 12 amino acids.